This TCR beta chain was identified during a study of graft-versus-host responses after intestinal transplantation. Study overall: The whole recipient group had anti-thymocyte globulin induction followed by tacrolimus and steroids for roughly three years.

Assay: immunoSEQ multiplex PCR; the TCRdb copy retains only in-frame clones and omits some. The table includes some 79,000 clones, less than 90% detected once. Whole-study results and caveats: There was an association between peak levels of circulating GvH clones and early post-transplant HvG declines. The study found high graft-versus-host to host-versus-graft clonal ratios in allografts of patients with graft-donor T cell macrochimerism. GvH clones turned up in recipient marrow; some had shown up first in ileum or blood.

CDR3 length: 15 amino acids. The germline V gene has CDR1 MNHNS and CDR2 SASEGT. The V segment lost 6 bases and the J segment 5 bases; nucleotides outside the gene matches: 6. Details on this clone: The antigen is unknown.

This specimen was unstimulated CD4+ T cells sorted from spleen or lymph node cells, taken before intestinal transplant. This clonotype originated in a human donor who received an intestinal transplant. The genes are TRBV6-1 and TRBJ2-1; TRBD2 matches at 11 bases. CDR3 DNA: TGTGCCAGCAGCCAGACTAGCGGGGCCAACAATGAGCAGTTCTTC. Protein sequence: CASSQTSGANNEQFF.